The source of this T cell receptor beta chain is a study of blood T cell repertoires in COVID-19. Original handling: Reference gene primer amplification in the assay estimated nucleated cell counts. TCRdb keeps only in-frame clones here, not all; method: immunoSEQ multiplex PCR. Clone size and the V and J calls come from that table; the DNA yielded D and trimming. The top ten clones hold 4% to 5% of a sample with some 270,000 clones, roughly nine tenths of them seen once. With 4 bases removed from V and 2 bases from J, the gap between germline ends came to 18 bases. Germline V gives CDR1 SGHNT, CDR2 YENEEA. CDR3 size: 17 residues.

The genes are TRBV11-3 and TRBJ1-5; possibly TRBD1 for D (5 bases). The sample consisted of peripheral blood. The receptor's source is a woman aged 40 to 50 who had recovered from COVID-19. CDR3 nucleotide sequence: TGTGCCAGCAGCTCCCAATTGAATAGGGGTGGCAATCAGCCCCAGCATTTT. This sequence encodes CASSSQLNRGGNQPQHF.